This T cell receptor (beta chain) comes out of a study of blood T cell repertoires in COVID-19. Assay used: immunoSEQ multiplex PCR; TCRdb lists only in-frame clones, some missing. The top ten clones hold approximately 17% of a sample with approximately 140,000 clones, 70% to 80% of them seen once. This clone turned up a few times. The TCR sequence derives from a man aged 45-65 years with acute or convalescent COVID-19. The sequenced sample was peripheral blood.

CDR3 region: CASSQDGTSQETQYF. As DNA, the CDR3 is TGTGCCAGCAGCCAAGATGGGACTTCGCAAGAGACCCAGTACTTC. The chain employs TRBV4-2 and TRBJ2-5; maybe TRBD2 (6 bases). The CDR3 is 15 amino acids. Trimming removed 0 bases from V and 2 bases from J, with 10 bases in between. Germline V CDR1 and CDR2: LGHNA, YNFKEQ.